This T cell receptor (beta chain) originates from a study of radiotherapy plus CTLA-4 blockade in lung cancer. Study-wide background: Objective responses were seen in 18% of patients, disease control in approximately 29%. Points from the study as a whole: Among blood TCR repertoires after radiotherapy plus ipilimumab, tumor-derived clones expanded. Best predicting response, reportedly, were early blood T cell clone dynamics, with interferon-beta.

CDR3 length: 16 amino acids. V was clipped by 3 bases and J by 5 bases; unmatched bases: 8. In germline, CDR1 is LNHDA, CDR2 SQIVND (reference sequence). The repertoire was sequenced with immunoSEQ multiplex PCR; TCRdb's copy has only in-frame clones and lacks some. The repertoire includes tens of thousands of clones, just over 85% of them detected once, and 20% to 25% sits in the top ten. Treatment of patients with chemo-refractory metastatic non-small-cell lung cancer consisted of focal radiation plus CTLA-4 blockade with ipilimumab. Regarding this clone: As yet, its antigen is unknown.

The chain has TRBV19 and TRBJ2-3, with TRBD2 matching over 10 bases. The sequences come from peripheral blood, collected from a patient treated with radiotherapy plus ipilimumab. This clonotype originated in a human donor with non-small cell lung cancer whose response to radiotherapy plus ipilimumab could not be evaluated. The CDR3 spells CASSMIAGGVEDTQYF. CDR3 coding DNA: TGTGCCAGTAGTATGATAGCGGGAGGAGTTGAAGATACGCAGTATTTT.